This entry lists 4 T cell receptor beta chains sequenced from one sample in a study of patients and donors after allogeneic stem cell transplantation. In TCRdb, the RT-PCR reads were re-called with MiXCR into one record per CDR3 protein. The table records about 960,000 distinct CDR3 sequences, roughly 18% of them present only once. The specimen sequenced was blood, either unsorted or a sorted T cell fraction (not recorded which). All receptors come from a human donor who was either an allogeneic HSCT recipient or a stem cell or donor lymphocyte infusion donor (not recorded which). It is not recorded whose cells these are; they may come from a transplant donor.

This chain joins TRBV20-1 and TRBJ2-3, with 13 nucleotides matching TRBD2. This CDR3 comprises 15 residues. The J segment lost 6 bases and the V segment lost 6 bases, leaving 9 bases of the junction unmatched. Germline assignment: CDR1 DFQATT and CDR2 SNEGSKA (reference sequence). The CDR3 coding sequence is TGCAGTGCCCCGGGACTAGCGGGATTAGGTGATACGCAGTATTTT. Encoded protein: CSAPGLAGLGDTQYF.

The chain has TRBV9 and TRBJ1-2; D gene unclear. Trimming stripped 0 bases from V and 5 bases from J, with 17 bases between. This CDR3 is 16 amino acids long. CDR1 SGDLS and CDR2 YYNGEE come from the germline V gene. In DNA form, the CDR3 reads TGTGCCAGCAGCGTAGTCCCGGACGCTTTGGGTTATGGCTACACCTTC. This gives the protein CASSVVPDALGYGYTF.

This clonotype was seen a handful of times. The rearrangement joins TRBV9 to TRBJ1-3; the match to TRBD1 covers 9 bases. The CDR3 is made up of 16 amino acids. V gave up 1 base and J gave up 4 bases; unmatched junction bases: 6. Germline V gives CDR1 SGDLS, CDR2 YYNGEE. CDR3 region: CASSVIGTGSGNTIYF. CDR3 in DNA: TGTGCCAGCAGCGTAATAGGGACAGGGTCCGGAAACACCATATATTTT.

The V call is TRBV2, the J call TRBJ2-1; a possible D gene is TRBD1 (5 bases). Trimming took 7 bases from V and 4 from J, leaving 8 bases between them. Germline lookup yields CDR1 SNHLY and CDR2 FYNNEI. CDR3 length equals 12 residues. In DNA, the CDR3 is TGTGCCAGCATTAGGGGTTACAATGAGCAGTTCTTC. This codes for CASIRGYNEQFF.